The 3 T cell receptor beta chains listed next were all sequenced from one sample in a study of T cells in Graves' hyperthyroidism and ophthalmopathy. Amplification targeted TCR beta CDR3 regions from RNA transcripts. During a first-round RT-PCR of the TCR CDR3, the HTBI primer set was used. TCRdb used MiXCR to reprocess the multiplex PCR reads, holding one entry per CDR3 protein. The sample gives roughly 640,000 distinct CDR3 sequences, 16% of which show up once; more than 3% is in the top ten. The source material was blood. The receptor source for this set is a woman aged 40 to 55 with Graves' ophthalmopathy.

The CDR3 reads CASSYRGGSGEKLFF. The CDR3 region has the DNA TGTGCCAGCAGTTACCGCGGGGGTTCCGGTGAAAAACTGTTTTTT. J is TRBJ1-4 and V is TRBV6-5; a possible D gene is TRBD1 (5 bases). CDR1 is MNHEY, CDR2 SVGAGI, per germline. This CDR3 comprises 15 residues. Trimming stripped 2 bases from V and 7 bases from J, with 14 bases between.

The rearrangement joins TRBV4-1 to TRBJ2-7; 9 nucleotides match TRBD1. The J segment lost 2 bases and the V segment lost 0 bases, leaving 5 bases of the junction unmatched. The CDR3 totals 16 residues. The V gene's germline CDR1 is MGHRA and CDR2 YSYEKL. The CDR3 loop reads CASSQDGGTGTYEQYF. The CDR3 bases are TGCGCCAGCAGCCAAGATGGGGGGACAGGGACCTACGAGCAGTACTTC.

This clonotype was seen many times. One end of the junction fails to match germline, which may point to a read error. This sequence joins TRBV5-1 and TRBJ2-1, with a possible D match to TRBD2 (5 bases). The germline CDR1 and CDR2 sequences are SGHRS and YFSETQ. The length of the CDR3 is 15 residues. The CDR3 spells CASSLGGSNYNEQFF. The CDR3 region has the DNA TGTGCCAGCAGCTTGGGCGGGTCAAATTACAATGAGCAGTTCTTC.